This T cell receptor beta chain was sequenced during a study of T-cell reconstitution after alpha-beta-depleted transplantation in children. Study results and limitations: Some patients' high day-60 TCRbeta diversity was attributed to recipient cells surviving conditioning. Diversity and T-cell counts at one year after transplant derived mostly from new T cells. Alpha-beta T cells about two months after transplant reportedly derived from several hundred expanded graft clones.

As for this clonotype: Its specificity is unknown.

Preparation of the TCRbeta library used unique molecular identifiers. One entry per CDR3 protein, called by TCRdb with MiXCR from the PCR reads. The sample holds some 450,000 distinct CDR3 sequences; about 40% are singletons and the top ten take 27%. Germline loops: CDR1 SEHNR, CDR2 FQNEAQ (reference sequence). The CDR3 has 12 residues. Trimming took 6 bases from V and 6 from J, leaving 11 bases between them. The J gene is TRBJ1-2, the V gene TRBV7-9, with no clear D. Sequences were derived from PBMCs, sampled before TCRalphabeta/CD19-depleted stem cell transplant. The receptor comes from a girl aged 2 to 9 with aplastic anemia, due to receive a stem cell transplant. CDR3 in amino acids: CASSFGGNGYTF. The CDR3, as DNA: TGTGCCAGCAGTTTCGGTGGGAATGGCTACACCTTC. The whole variable domain, remainder taken from reference TRBV7-9 and TRBJ1-2, is DTGVSQNPRHKITKRGQNVTFRCDPISEHNRLYWYRQTLGQGPEFLTYFQNEAQLEKSRLLSDRFSAERPKGSFSTLEIQRTEQGDSAMYLCASSFGGNGYTFGSGTRLTVV.